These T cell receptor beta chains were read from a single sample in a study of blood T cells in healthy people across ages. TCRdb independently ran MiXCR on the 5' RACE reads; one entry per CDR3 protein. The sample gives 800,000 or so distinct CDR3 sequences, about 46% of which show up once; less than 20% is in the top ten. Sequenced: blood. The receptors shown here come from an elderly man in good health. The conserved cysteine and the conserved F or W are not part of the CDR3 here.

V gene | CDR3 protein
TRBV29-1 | SVEDRYRQTYEQY
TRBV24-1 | ATSDQTGSLRGQF
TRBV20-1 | SARERREGLSTDTQY
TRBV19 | ASSPDSGGRTGELF
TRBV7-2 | ASSPRTAFFEQF
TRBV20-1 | SSTYSTDTQY
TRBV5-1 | ASSLGGSPPEQY
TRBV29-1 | SGGQAADEQY
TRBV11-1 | ASSSGLAGGRSYNEQF
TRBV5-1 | ASSDEGKTEAF
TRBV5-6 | ASIAGTTGREQY
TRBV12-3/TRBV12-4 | ASRLSYHNGNEQF
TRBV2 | AVLGRNTQY
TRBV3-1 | ASSQTGQSYNEQF
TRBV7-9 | ASSDRDRGHYGYT
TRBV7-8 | ASSLVSNEQF
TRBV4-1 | ASSQESRVYEQY
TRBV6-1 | ASSDPGQGTKRPYNEQF
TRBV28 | ASSSPGRRNGYT
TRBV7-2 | ASSWGPDRAETQY
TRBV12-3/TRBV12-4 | ASSSPGDGETQY
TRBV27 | ASSLKIPTGGTEAF
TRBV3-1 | ASSQAGTGGKTQF
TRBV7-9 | ASSPSFGTGETQY
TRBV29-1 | SVDRGRTNNEQF
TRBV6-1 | ASSLDNHYGYT
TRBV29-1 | SVDGRARTGAQY
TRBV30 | AWSVQQGGQGLAGVTQY
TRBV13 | ASSLGGDRVETQY
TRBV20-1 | SADGTRGVETQY
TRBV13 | ASSLSGHEQY
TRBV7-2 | ASSRSRGSPDTQY
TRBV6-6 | ASSSGTGGRETQY
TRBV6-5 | ASSVGQGFKNIQY
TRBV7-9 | ASSLVAAYNSPLH
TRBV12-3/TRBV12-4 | ASSLAGRGRVEQY
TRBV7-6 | ASSFKLAADTQY
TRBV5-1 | ASSPGSGTGSEQY
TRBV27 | ASSPLGAGVFYEQY
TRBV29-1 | SIARDSYEQY
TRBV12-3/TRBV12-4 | ASSADSGTQY
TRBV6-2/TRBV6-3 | ASTPGTSVYNEQF
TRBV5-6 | ASSLWDRVIVRTGELF
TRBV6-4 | ATAYSAGSNEQF
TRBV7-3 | ASSLITGAGGELF
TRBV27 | ASSSRLLSYEQY
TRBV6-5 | ASRIQVGSNEQF
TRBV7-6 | ASSLAGISYNEQY
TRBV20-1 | SARESAGGPRFEQF
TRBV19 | ASSIDRSSGSVVEIQY
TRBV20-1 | SARVGTSGREMQF
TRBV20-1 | SAAPRQHEKLF
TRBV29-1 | SVADREQF